These T cell receptor beta chains were read from a single sample in a study of T-cell memory formation after mild COVID-19. MiXCR was run by TCRdb on the 5' RACE reads, yielding one entry per CDR3 protein. The table lists around 400,000 distinct CDR3 sequences, 24% of them singletons. Sequenced input: PBMCs or a T cell subset sorted from them (not recorded which). The receptors were gathered from an adult woman who had mild COVID-19 (a few samples of this study predate the infection). Cell type and time point are not known. CDR3s include the opening cysteine and the closing phenylalanine or tryptophan. D genes are given only for firm matches. Size values are once, few and many counts, or a class for expanded clones, and some rows have none.

v_call,d_call,clone_size,j_call,cdr3_nt,cdr3_aa
TRBV5-1,TRBD2,-,TRBJ2-7,TGCGCCAGCAGGAGCGGGGGGCTCAACTACGAGCAGTACTTC,CASRSGGLNYEQYF
TRBV12-3/TRBV12-4,TRBD1,few,TRBJ1-5,TGTGCCAGCAAACGGACAGGGAATAGCAATCAGCCCCAGCATTTT,CASKRTGNSNQPQHF
TRBV10-3,-,-,TRBJ1-5,TGTGCCAGCGGGGAAAGCAATCAGCCCCAGCATTTT,CASGESNQPQHF
TRBV7-2,TRBD1,-,TRBJ1-2,TGTGCCAGCAGCCCAACCGGGACAGGCTCTAGCTATGGCTACACCTTC,CASSPTGTGSSYGYTF
TRBV7-9,-,-,TRBJ2-1,TGTGCCAGCAGCTTAGGGGGGCGACCGGAGCAGTTCTTC,CASSLGGRPEQFF
TRBV29-1,-,few,TRBJ1-1,TGCAGCGCCGTGAAAGCAGCGAACACTGAAGCTTTCTTT,CSAVKAANTEAFF
TRBV7-9,-,few,TRBJ1-1,TGTGCCAGCAGCTCCTACGGGGGACGGAACACTGAAGCTTTCTTT,CASSSYGGRNTEAFF
TRBV7-8,TRBD1,-,TRBJ1-3,TGTGCCAGCAGCTTAGTGGCAGGGGGCTATGGAAACACCATATATTTT,CASSLVAGGYGNTIYF
TRBV18,-,-,TRBJ2-7,TGTGCCAGCTCGTCCACTCACGAGCAGTACTTC,CASSSTHEQYF
TRBV29-1,-,-,TRBJ2-5,TGCAGTGGGAGGAGGGGGCAAGAGACCCAGTACTTC,CSGRRGQETQYF
TRBV4-1,-,few,TRBJ2-5,TGCGCCAGCAGCCCTGTCCCCGGGGCCGCGGAGACCCAGTACTTC,CASSPVPGAAETQYF
TRBV12-3/TRBV12-4,TRBD1,-,TRBJ1-3,TGTGCCAGCAGTTTCGGAGGACAGGGCTTCGCGGGAAACACCATATATTTT,CASSFGGQGFAGNTIYF
TRBV7-3,-,few,TRBJ2-3,TGTGCCAGCAGATCCCTGAGGACCCGGCTGCCTAGCACAGATACGCAGTATTTT,CASRSLRTRLPSTDTQYF
TRBV12-3/TRBV12-4,-,-,TRBJ2-4,TGTGCCAGCAGTTTAGGGGGGACAAGAAACATTCAGTACTTC,CASSLGGTRNIQYF
TRBV6-2/TRBV6-3,-,-,TRBJ1-5,TGTGCCAGCAGTCGGACCATCGGGAGTCAGCCCCAGCATTTT,CASSRTIGSQPQHF
TRBV20-1,-,few,TRBJ1-5,TGCAGTGCTAGAGATGACCGCTCAGACCGACCCCAGCATTTT,CSARDDRSDRPQHF
TRBV4-2,TRBD2,-,TRBJ2-1,TGTGCCAGCAGCCAAGGACTAGCGGAATCCTACAATGAGCAGTTCTTC,CASSQGLAESYNEQFF
TRBV5-1,-,-,TRBJ1-2,TGCGCCAGCAGCCCGGGGCAGGACGTTGACTATGGCTACACCTTC,CASSPGQDVDYGYTF
TRBV7-9,-,-,TRBJ2-5,TGTGCCAGCAGCACGTTAAAGGCAGAACAAGAGACCCAGTACTTC,CASSTLKAEQETQYF
TRBV12-3/TRBV12-4,TRBD1,-,TRBJ1-4,TGTGCCAGCAGTTCCGACAGGGTTCGTGAAAAACTGTTTTTT,CASSSDRVREKLFF
TRBV29-1,-,-,TRBJ2-7,TGCAGCGTTGAAGTGGCGGGGTTTCGCGACGAGCAGTACTTC,CSVEVAGFRDEQYF
TRBV12-3/TRBV12-4,-,many,TRBJ2-2,TGTGCCAGCAGTTTCCGGGACACCGGGGAGCTGTTTTTT,CASSFRDTGELFF
TRBV11-3,TRBD2,many,TRBJ2-7,TGTGCCAGCAGTACTAGCGGGAGCTCCTACGAGCAGTACTTC,CASSTSGSSYEQYF
TRBV5-1,TRBD1,-,TRBJ2-2,TGCGCCAGCAGCCCCAGGGGGATAGCCGGGACCGGGGAGCTGTTTTTT,CASSPRGIAGTGELFF
TRBV11-2,TRBD2,few,TRBJ2-7,TGTGCCAGCAGCTCAACGATCCCCGGGACTAGCTACTACGAGCAGTACTTC,CASSSTIPGTSYYEQYF
TRBV24-1,TRBD1,few,TRBJ2-5,TGTGCCACCAGTTCGCAGGGACAGGGGGCAAGGGAGACCCAGTACTTC,CATSSQGQGARETQYF
TRBV10-3,-,-,TRBJ2-1,TGTGCCATCAGTGATCCCCACGGGGAGGACAATGAGCAGTTCTTC,CAISDPHGEDNEQFF
TRBV6-5,-,few,TRBJ1-4,TGTGCCAGCAGTTACACTGGGCTGAGGCTGGAAAAACTGTTTTTT,CASSYTGLRLEKLFF
TRBV24-1,-,few,TRBJ2-2,TGTGCCACCAGTGAAATTGGTGAGAGGAACACCGGGGAGCTGTTTTTT,CATSEIGERNTGELFF
TRBV20-1,-,-,TRBJ2-3,TGCAGTGCTAACCGGGCCCCTTTCAGCGATACGCAGTATTTT,CSANRAPFSDTQYF
TRBV12-3/TRBV12-4,-,-,TRBJ2-3,TGTGCCAGCAGCGGGGTCCAGGGTATAGATACGCAGTATTTT,CASSGVQGIDTQYF
TRBV20-1,TRBD2,-,TRBJ2-7,TGCAGGGCCCCCTCACCGAGCGGGAGCCCCTACGAGCAGTACTTC,CRAPSPSGSPYEQYF
TRBV6-6,-,-,TRBJ1-2,TGTGCCAGCAGTTTGACCTGGGAGAGCGGCTACACCTTC,CASSLTWESGYTF
TRBV3-1,-,few,TRBJ2-7,TGTGCCAGCAGCCAGAGTCTAGCATACGAGCAGTACTTC,CASSQSLAYEQYF
TRBV29-1,-,few,TRBJ1-3,TGCAGCGTTGCGTCTGGAGGGGTTGGAAACACCATATATTTT,CSVASGGVGNTIYF
TRBV7-8,-,few,TRBJ1-4,TGTGCCAGCAGCTTAGCCGGAAGTCACCTGTTTTTT,CASSLAGSHLFF
TRBV3-1,-,few,TRBJ2-7,TGTGCCAGCACCCTGAAAGGTGCCCGAAACAACGAGCAGTACTTC,CASTLKGARNNEQYF
TRBV6-2/TRBV6-3,TRBD2,-,TRBJ2-1,TGTGCCAGCAGTTACGCGGGACTAGCGGGAGGGAGCAATGAGCAGTTCTTC,CASSYAGLAGGSNEQFF
TRBV4-1,TRBD1,-,TRBJ1-1,TGCGCCAGCAGCCATCTACCCGGGACAGGGAGCACTGAAGCTTTCTTT,CASSHLPGTGSTEAFF
TRBV20-1,-,few,TRBJ1-2,TGCAGTGCTAGTTATGTCCTGACCTACTATGGCTACACCTTC,CSASYVLTYYGYTF
TRBV18,-,-,TRBJ1-2,TGTGCCAGCTCACCAGGGGGGCCTAACTATGGCTACACCTTC,CASSPGGPNYGYTF
TRBV20-1,-,many,TRBJ1-4,TGCAGTGCTACAGGGAATGGAAGGGCTAATGAAAAACTGTTTTTT,CSATGNGRANEKLFF
TRBV20-1,-,-,TRBJ2-7,TGCAGTGCTAGACCGTACCGCTCCGGGCCCTACGAGCAGTACTTC,CSARPYRSGPYEQYF
TRBV25-1,-,few,TRBJ2-6,TGTGCCAGCAGCTCAACTGGAAACTCTGGGGCCAACGTCCTGACTTTC,CASSSTGNSGANVLTF
TRBV29-1,-,-,TRBJ2-1,TGCAGCGTTGATTTGTGGAATGAGCAGTTCTTC,CSVDLWNEQFF
TRBV21-1,-,-,TRBJ1-1,TGTGCCAGCAGCAATGTTGGCAGGGGGCGAAAAGAGGACACTGAAGCTTTCTTT,CASSNVGRGRKEDTEAFF
TRBV5-1,TRBD2,few,TRBJ2-5,TGCGCCAGTACCGGGACTAGCGGGGGGCCGCAAGAGACCCAGTACTTC,CASTGTSGGPQETQYF
TRBV7-9,-,few,TRBJ2-1,TGTGCCAGCAGCTTAGGGCACGCAACCTACAATGAGCAGTTCTTC,CASSLGHATYNEQFF
TRBV7-2,TRBD1,few,TRBJ1-4,TGTGCCAGCAGCTTAATGGGACAGGGGACGTCTAATGAAAAACTGTTTTTT,CASSLMGQGTSNEKLFF
TRBV12-5,-,few,TRBJ2-5,TGTGCTAGTGGTTTAGGGGGGAAAGAGACCCAGTACTTC,CASGLGGKETQYF
TRBV12-3/TRBV12-4,TRBD2,-,TRBJ2-3,TGTGCCAGCAGTTTAGCGCGTGGGACTAGCGGGGGTGGAGATACGCAGTATTTT,CASSLARGTSGGGDTQYF
TRBV11-2,TRBD2,-,TRBJ2-1,TGTGCCAGCAGCGGACTAGAATATTTCTTTGAGCAGTTCTTC,CASSGLEYFFEQFF
TRBV5-6,TRBD2,-,TRBJ2-3,TGTGCCAGCGGACTAGCGGGAGCAGATACGCAGTATTTT,CASGLAGADTQYF
TRBV21-1,-,few,TRBJ2-3,TGTGCCAGCAGCAAAGCTTTTAACGGAAACACAGATACGCAGTATTTT,CASSKAFNGNTDTQYF
TRBV5-4,TRBD2,few,TRBJ2-1,TGTGCCAGCAGCTTGGAAACTAGCGGGAGGCTTTACAATGAGCAGTTCTTC,CASSLETSGRLYNEQFF
TRBV7-9,-,-,TRBJ2-4,TGTGCCAGCAGCCAATCCGGGACCGATAAAAACATTCAGTACTTC,CASSQSGTDKNIQYF
TRBV30,-,-,TRBJ2-5,TGTGCCTGTCCCGGGTCCGGTCGGGGGGAGACCCAGTACTTC,CACPGSGRGETQYF
TRBV12-3/TRBV12-4,-,-,TRBJ1-2,TGTGCCAGCAGTTTAACTGGCCAGACTGTCTATGGCTACACCTTC,CASSLTGQTVYGYTF
TRBV7-6,TRBD2,-,TRBJ2-3,TGTGCCAGCAGCTTACGGGGGGTCGAAGATACGCAGTATTTT,CASSLRGVEDTQYF